What follows are 22 T cell receptor beta chains derived from one specimen sequenced in a study of T-cell reconstitution after alpha-beta-depleted transplantation in children. Using unique molecular identifiers, the investigators prepared the TCRbeta library. TCRdb re-called the PCR reads through MiXCR, storing one row per CDR3 protein. The sample consists of approximately 490,000 distinct CDR3 sequences, under 12% of them appearing once. The sequencing here drew on PBMCs, taken before TCRalphabeta/CD19-depleted stem cell transplant. The source of these receptors is a child aged 2-15 years with inherited bone marrow failure, due to receive a stem cell transplant.

This clonotype was picked up many times. The V gene is TRBV27, the J gene TRBJ2-1; TRBD2 matches 12 bases. V dropped 4 bases and J dropped 8; count of bases not matched to a gene: 9. CDR1 MNHEY and CDR2 SMNVEV come from the germline V gene (reference sequence). This CDR3 region has 16 residues. DNA for the CDR3: TGTGCCAGCAGTTACGAGACTAGCGGGAGTTCTGATGAGCAGTTCTTC. It codes for CASSYETSGSSDEQFF.

In the case of this clonotype: A much larger clone is a single base away; this may be a read error. The V and J genes are TRBV15 and TRBJ2-1; D may match TRBD1 or TRBD2 (5 bases each). This CDR3 has 17 amino acids. Germline-derived CDR1 and CDR2 are LNHNV and YYDKDF (reference sequence). CDR3 bases: TGTGCCACCAGCAGACCCCCGGGCGGAGCAGGAGAGGGGTTTGTAAGCTTC. Residues: CATSRPPGGAGEGFVSF.

Regarding this clonotype: A much larger clone differs from this one at a single base, so this may be a read error. The CDR3 is CASSPLSRTGEAYDQYF. The CDR3 region has the DNA TGTGCCAGCAGCCCACTATCCCGGACAGGGGAGGCCTACGACCAGTACTTC. This chain uses TRBV4-2 with TRBJ2-7, with 9 bases aligning to TRBD1. CDR1 LGHNA and CDR2 YNFKEQ come from the germline V gene. CDR3 length: 17 residues.

Many counts were recorded for this clonotype. The chain combines TRBV5-1 with TRBJ2-7, with D perhaps matching TRBD1 (5 bases). V was pared by 0 bases and J by 3 bases, with 10 bases between. The CDR3 is 14 residues long. In germline, CDR1 is SGHRS, CDR2 YFSETQ. CDR3 coding DNA: TGCGCCAGCAGCTTGGAACAGGCCTACTACGAGCAGTACTTC. Its protein product is CASSLEQAYYEQYF.

At least ten counts were recorded for this clonotype. The chain has TRBV10-3 and TRBJ2-2; the D gene could be TRBD1 or TRBD2 (7 bases each). The CDR3 is 17 amino acids. CDR1 is ENHRY, CDR2 SYGVKD, per germline. Between the trimmed V and J ends, which lost 7 bases and 5 bases, there was a span of 23 bases. The CDR3 reads CAITRQGTAGLTGELFF. CDR3 bases: TGTGCCATCACCAGACAGGGTACGGCGGGACTAACCGGGGAGCTGTTTTTT.

This chain links TRBV11-2 with TRBJ2-7, with 8 nucleotides matching TRBD1. CDR1 and CDR2 from the germline V gene are SGHAT and FQNNGV. With V trimmed by 4 bases and J by 2 bases, 7 bases remained unmatched. This CDR3 has 15 amino acids. The CDR3 coding sequence is TGTGCCAGCAGCTGGCCGGGGACAGGAGCCTACGAGCAGTACTTC. As protein: CASSWPGTGAYEQYF.

About this clonotype itself: A much bigger clone sits one base away, suggesting this may be a read error. The chain has TRBV7-2 and TRBJ1-4; no definite D call. The V gene lost 0 bases and the J gene lost 7 bases, with 12 bases spanning the gap. The CDR3 length is 15 residues. CDR1 SGHTA and CDR2 FQGNSA come from the germline V gene. The CDR3 spells CASSLAGTLSEKLFF. The CDR3 DNA reads TGTGCCAGCAGCTTAGCGGGCACGTTGAGTGAAAAACTGTTTTTT.

This clonotype was counted many times. The chain is built from TRBV7-2 and TRBJ2-3; D unclear. The ends were cut back, 1 base at V and 0 bases at J, with 11 bases in the middle. The CDR3 covers 16 residues. Per the germline V gene, CDR1 is SGHTA and CDR2 is FQGNSA. The chain's CDR3 is CASSLVLPPSTDTQYF. CDR3 in DNA: TGTGCCAGCAGCTTAGTTTTGCCACCTAGCACAGATACGCAGTATTTT.

Only a few counts were recorded for this clonotype. The chain carries TRBV7-9 and TRBJ2-2; no clear D gene. This CDR3 region has 14 residues. Between the trimmed V and J ends, which lost 6 bases and 5 bases, there was a span of 13 bases. CDR1 is SEHNR and CDR2 is FQNEAQ in the germline V gene (reference sequence). CDR3 nucleotides: TGTGCCAGCAGAATGGAAGGGTGGACCGGGGAGCTGTTTTTT. It encodes CASRMEGWTGELFF. Full variable domain (missing parts from reference TRBV7-9 and TRBJ2-2): DTGVSQNPRHKITKRGQNVTFRCDPISEHNRLYWYRQTLGQGPEFLTYFQNEAQLEKSRLLSDRFSAERPKGSFSTLEIQRTEQGDSAMYLCASRMEGWTGELFFGEGSRLTVL.

V and J are TRBV20-1 and TRBJ1-4; 11 nucleotides align to TRBD1. This CDR3 is 15 amino acids long. The V and J ends lost 3 bases and 6 bases, in that order; junction bases with no gene match: 6. Germline-derived CDR1 and CDR2 are DFQATT and SNEGSKA (reference sequence). This chain's CDR3 is CSASRTGGADEKLFF. CDR3 coding DNA: TGCAGTGCTAGTCGGACAGGGGGCGCAGATGAAAAACTGTTTTTT.

Regarding this clonotype: This may be a read error, as it is one base from a much larger clone. V usage is TRBV18 and J usage is TRBJ2-1; unclear D gene. This CDR3 spans 13 amino acids. The germline V gene has CDR1 KGHSH and CDR2 LQKENI. V lost 0 bases, J lost 5 bases, and 5 bases lay in between. CDR3 nucleotide sequence: TGTGCCAGCTCACCACCTTGCCACAATGAGCAGTTCTTC. Translation gives CASSPPCHNEQFF.

This clonotype has a handful of counts. V usage is TRBV14 and J usage is TRBJ2-3; 14 nucleotides line up with TRBD2. After removal of 2 bases from V and 2 bases from J, the junction contained 12 bases not matched to a gene. The CDR3 is 20 amino acids. Germline V gene data show CDR1 as SGHDN and CDR2 as FVKESK. The CDR3 sequence is CASSQPGLAGVRVNTDTQYF. The CDR3 DNA reads TGTGCCAGCAGCCAACCGGGACTAGCGGGAGTACGAGTTAACACAGATACGCAGTATTTT.

This clonotype was observed a few times. The chain is built from TRBV20-1 and TRBJ2-5; D tentatively fits TRBD1 or TRBD2 (5 bases each). CDR3 length: 13 residues. V lost 5 bases, J lost 5 bases, and 15 bases lay in between. CDR1 and CDR2 (germline): DFQATT, SNEGSKA (reference sequence). The CDR3 nucleotides read TGCAGTGCTTCCACAGGAGGTATTGAGACCCAGTACTTC. Translation gives CSASTGGIETQYF.

This clonotype was seen more than once but under ten times. The J gene is TRBJ2-1, the V gene TRBV5-4, with D possibly being TRBD1 or TRBD2 (5 bases each). The V gene's germline CDR1 is SGHNT and CDR2 YYREEE (reference sequence). Trimming pared 3 bases from V and 5 bases from J, leaving 27 bases between. This CDR3 contains 19 residues. CDR3 DNA sequence: TGTGCCAGCAGCTCAACCCTGGGGGTCAGGCCGAAAGCGGACAATGAGCAGTTCTTC. Translation: CASSSTLGVRPKADNEQFF.

CDR3 residues: CASSIDYLGQGIAGELFF. The DNA of the CDR3 is TGTGCCAGTAGTATAGACTACCTGGGACAGGGAATAGCCGGGGAGCTGTTTTTT. V is TRBV19 and J is TRBJ2-2, with TRBD1 identical over 9 bases. The CDR3 is made up of 18 amino acids. J lost 6 bases, V lost 0 bases, and 11 bases had no gene match. Germline CDR1 LNHDA, CDR2 SQIVND (reference sequence).

This clonotype appeared many times. The chain employs TRBV12-3 or TRBV12-4 and TRBJ2-7; D is unclear. This CDR3 is built from 12 residues. With 5 bases removed from V and 3 bases from J, the gap between germline ends came to 8 bases. DNA of the CDR3: TGTGCCAGCAGTAAAAAGAACTACGAGCAGTACTTC. Translated: CASSKKNYEQYF.

This clonotype has at least ten counts. This chain joins TRBV10-3 and TRBJ2-7; 11 nucleotides line up with TRBD1. Trimming cost V 4 bases and J 6 bases; bases outside gene matches: 5. CDR3 size: 14 residues. Germline CDR1 and CDR2: ENHRY and SYGVKD. The CDR3 region is CAISVPGQGVEQYF. DNA of the CDR3: TGTGCCATCAGTGTTCCGGGACAGGGGGTCGAGCAGTACTTC.

The chain couples TRBV7-8 to TRBJ1-5; TRBD1 is a possible D gene (5 bases). Looked up from germline, CDR1 is SGHVS and CDR2 is FQNEAQ. The CDR3 has 15 residues. Trimming removed 1 base at V and 4 bases at J, with 11 bases between. The CDR3 is CASSLDSRENQPQHF. The CDR3 DNA follows: TGTGCCAGCAGCTTAGATAGCAGGGAGAATCAGCCCCAGCATTTT.

This clonotype was recorded many times. This chain uses TRBV7-2 with TRBJ1-3; 8 positions match TRBD1. CDR1 is SGHTA and CDR2 is FQGNSA in the germline V gene. V was clipped by 4 bases and J by 3 bases; unmatched bases: 8. CDR3 length: 16 amino acids. In nucleotides, the CDR3 is TGTGCCAGCAGCTCCTTGCAGGGGGCCGTTGGAAACACCATATATTTT. Its translation: CASSSLQGAVGNTIYF.

This clonotype was seen a few times. The rearrangement joins TRBV7-9 to TRBJ2-1; 8 positions agree with TRBD2. This CDR3 comprises 15 residues. The J segment lost 5 bases and the V segment lost 4 bases, leaving 7 bases of the junction unmatched. Germline values: CDR1 SEHNR, CDR2 FQNEAQ (reference sequence). The CDR3 DNA follows: TGTGCCAGCAGCTCCGCCGGGACTAGGGACAATGAGCAGTTCTTC. This codes for CASSSAGTRDNEQFF.

This clonotype was seen a few times. The chain recombines TRBV25-1 with TRBJ2-3; no reliable D call. CDR3 length: 13 amino acids. Germline CDR1 MGHDK, CDR2 SYGVNS. V was pared by 3 bases and J by 4 bases, with 8 bases between. The CDR3 DNA reads TGTGCCAGCAGTGAGTACAGTGCAGATACGCAGTATTTT. This codes for CASSEYSADTQYF.

This clonotype came up a few times. The V and J genes are TRBV20-1 and TRBJ2-2; 7 nucleotides line up with TRBD1. The V segment lost 6 bases and the J segment 5 bases; nucleotides outside the gene matches: 9. The CDR3 consists of 14 residues. From germline, CDR1 is DFQATT and CDR2 SNEGSKA (reference sequence). The CDR3 sequence: CSAPQGDWTGELFF. Here the CDR3 DNA reads TGCAGTGCACCCCAGGGGGATTGGACCGGGGAGCTGTTTTTT.